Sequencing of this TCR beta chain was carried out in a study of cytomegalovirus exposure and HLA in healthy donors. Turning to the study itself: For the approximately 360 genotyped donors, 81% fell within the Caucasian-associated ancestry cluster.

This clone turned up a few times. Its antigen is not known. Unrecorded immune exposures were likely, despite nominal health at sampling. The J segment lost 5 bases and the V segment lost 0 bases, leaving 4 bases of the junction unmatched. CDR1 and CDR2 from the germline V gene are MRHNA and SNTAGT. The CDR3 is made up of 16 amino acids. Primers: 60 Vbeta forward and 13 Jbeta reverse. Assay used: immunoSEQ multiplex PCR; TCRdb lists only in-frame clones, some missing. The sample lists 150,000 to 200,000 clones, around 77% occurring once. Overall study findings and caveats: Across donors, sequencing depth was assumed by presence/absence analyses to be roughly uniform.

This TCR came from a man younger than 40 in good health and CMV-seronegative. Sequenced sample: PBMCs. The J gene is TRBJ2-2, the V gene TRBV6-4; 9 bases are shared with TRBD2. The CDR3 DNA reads TGTGCCAGCAGTGACTCATCAGGACTAGCGACCGGGGAGCTGTTTTTT. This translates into CASSDSSGLATGELFF.